These 28 T cell receptor beta chains were all obtained from the same sample, sequenced in a study of blood T cell repertoires in COVID-19. Using immunoSEQ multiplex PCR, the repertoire was profiled, and TCRdb retains in-frame clones only, with some absent. The sample gives a few hundred thousand clones, about nine tenths of which show up once; around 2.2% is in the top ten. The specimen was peripheral blood. Receptor source: a woman aged 45-60 years who had recovered from COVID-19.

The chain couples TRBV3-1 (or the pseudogene TRBV3-2) to TRBJ2-1; 7 bases are a match to TRBD2. Trimming took 4 bases from V and 2 from J; bases not matched to a gene: 14. The germline V gene encodes CDR1 LGHDT and CDR2 YNNKEL (reference sequence). The CDR3 totals 18 residues. This CDR3 reads CASSLTHNRAGAYNEQFF. CDR3 in DNA: TGTGCCAGCAGCCTAACACATAACCGGGCGGGAGCCTACAATGAGCAGTTCTTC.

J is TRBJ2-7 and V is TRBV6-2 or TRBV6-3, with 7 positions matching TRBD2. The CDR3 loop spans 14 amino acids. V lost 6 bases to trimming and J lost 0 bases; unmatched junction nucleotides: 5. The germline CDR1 and CDR2 sequences are MNHEY and SVGEGT. This CDR3 reads CASSLAASSYEQYF. The DNA of the CDR3 is TGTGCCAGCAGCCTAGCGGCGAGCTCCTACGAGCAGTACTTC.

This clone was recorded only once. The J gene is TRBJ1-1, the V gene TRBV13; TRBD1 aligns across 9 bases. The germline CDR1 and CDR2 sequences are PRHDT and FYEKMQ (reference sequence). The trim removed 3 bases at V and 5 bases at J, leaving 4 bases unmatched. This CDR3 has 14 residues. The CDR3 protein is CASSFGQGKTEAFF. The CDR3 DNA reads as TGTGCCAGCAGCTTTGGACAGGGGAAGACTGAAGCTTTCTTT.

This clone was seen once. The genes are TRBV5-6 and TRBJ2-3; D unresolved. Germline CDR1 SGHDT, CDR2 YYEEEE. The CDR3 runs 13 residues. Trimming removed 0 bases at V and 3 bases at J, with 5 bases between. CDR3 DNA sequence: TGTGCCAGCAGCTTGGAAGCAACAGATACGCAGTATTTT. Translation: CASSLEATDTQYF.

This sequence joins TRBV5-6 and TRBJ1-2; D remains ambiguous. The CDR3 has 12 residues. The ends were cut back, 2 bases at V and 12 bases at J, with 14 bases in the middle. From germline, CDR1 is SGHDT and CDR2 YYEEEE. This CDR3 reads CASSLGRQGHTF. In nucleotides, the CDR3 is TGTGCCAGCAGCTTAGGCAGGCAAGGCCACACCTTC.

The chain recombines TRBV4-1 with TRBJ2-7, with D perhaps matching TRBD2 (6 bases). Germline CDR1 and CDR2: MGHRA and YSYEKL. CDR3 length: 16 amino acids. V was shortened by 4 bases and J by 2 bases, with 18 bases between the two germline ends. CDR3 nucleotide sequence: TGCGCCAGCAGCCGAGAGGGTAATAGCGGTACCTACGAGCAGTACTTC. Translated, it gives CASSREGNSGTYEQYF.

For this clone: The sample contains more than one DNA sequence encoding this CDR3. The rearrangement uses TRBV9 and TRBJ1-1, with 8 bases that match TRBD1. The CDR3 has 15 residues. The trim removed 0 bases at V and 2 bases at J, leaving 3 bases unmatched. CDR1 is SGDLS and CDR2 is YYNGEE in the germline V gene. CDR3 residues: CASSVGPGGNTEAFF. The CDR3 region has the DNA TGTGCCAGCAGCGTAGGCCCAGGGGGCAACACTGAAGCTTTCTTT.

The rearrangement joins TRBV7-3 to TRBJ2-2; D not resolved. Germline-derived CDR1 and CDR2 are SGHTA and FQGTGA. The V and J ends lost 6 bases and 7 bases respectively, with 12 bases between them. The CDR3 is made up of 13 amino acids. Here the CDR3 reads CASSSSTGGELFF. The CDR3 nucleotides are TGTGCCAGCAGTTCTTCTACGGGCGGGGAGCTGTTTTTT.

The gene calls are TRBV19 and TRBJ1-6; maybe TRBD1 (6 bases). Germline CDR1 reads LNHDA; CDR2 reads SQIVND (reference sequence). The CDR3 is made up of 13 amino acids. Trimming cost V 0 bases and J 10 bases, with 7 bases left between them. The DNA of the CDR3 is TGTGCCAGTAGTATAGATAGGGGGTCACCCCTCCACTTT. It specifies CASSIDRGSPLHF.

The V gene is TRBV7-2, the J gene TRBJ1-1, with 11 bases fitting TRBD1. The CDR3 length is 14 residues. Germline CDR1 and CDR2: SGHTA and FQGNSA. Trimming took 7 bases from V and 4 from J; bases not matched to a gene: 5. This CDR3 is CASTGQGVSTEAFF. CDR3 nucleotide sequence: TGTGCCAGCACGGGACAGGGGGTTTCCACTGAAGCTTTCTTT.

In this sample, this clone turned up a few times. The chain has TRBV6-6 and TRBJ1-4; 7 nucleotides agree with TRBD1. CDR1 MNHNY and CDR2 SVGAGI come from the germline V gene (reference sequence). This CDR3 comprises 14 residues. Losses at the gene ends were 0 bases for V and 8 bases for J; bases not matched to a gene: 3. CDR3 coding DNA: TGTGCCAGCAGTTACTCCGGACAGGAAGAAAAACTGTTTTTT. Its protein product is CASSYSGQEEKLFF.

This chain links TRBV6-2 or TRBV6-3 with TRBJ2-3; possible D gene TRBD2, 6 bases. The CDR3 is 17 amino acids. CDR1 and CDR2 from the germline V gene are MNHEY and SVGEGT. V was clipped by 0 bases and J by 3 bases, with 16 bases between them. The CDR3 loop reads CASSYSTTSRSTDTQYF. The CDR3 region has the DNA TGTGCCAGCAGTTACTCGACAACTAGCAGGAGTACAGATACGCAGTATTTT.

The chain uses TRBV11-2 and TRBJ2-7; 9 positions match TRBD2. CDR3 size: 14 residues. Germline CDR1 reads SGHAT; CDR2 reads FQNNGV. V was clipped by 2 bases and J by 5 bases; unmatched bases: 4. The CDR3 coding sequence is TGTGCCAGCAGCTTATCTAGCGGGAAAAACGAGCAGTACTTC. This sequence encodes CASSLSSGKNEQYF.

The V call is TRBV27, the J call TRBJ1-5; D call uncertain. Germline V gene data show CDR1 as MNHEY and CDR2 as SMNVEV (reference sequence). Deletions cut 5 bases from V and 0 bases from J, with 8 bases between. The CDR3 consists of 14 residues. CDR3 nucleotides: TGTGCCAGCAGTCGCGAAAATAGCAATCAGCCCCAGCATTTT. Protein: CASSRENSNQPQHF.

The sample holds many counts of this clone. The chain couples TRBV7-2 to TRBJ1-1, with TRBD1 as a possible D gene (6 bases). The CDR3 extends over 15 amino acids. Germline CDR1 SGHTA, CDR2 FQGNSA. The V and J ends lost 2 bases and 7 bases respectively, with 17 bases between them. In DNA, the CDR3 is TGTGCCAGCAGCTTACACTGGGGGGGCTCTGGTGAAGCTTTCTTT. Translated: CASSLHWGGSGEAFF.

The chain is built from TRBV10-3 and TRBJ2-3; D gene uncertain. V was clipped by 2 bases and J by 1 base, with 7 bases between them. Germline V gives CDR1 ENHRY, CDR2 SYGVKD. The CDR3 is 14 amino acids. CDR3 sequence reads: CAISESVGTDTQYF. The CDR3 DNA follows: TGTGCCATCAGTGAGAGCGTGGGCACAGATACGCAGTATTTT.

The V call is TRBV11-2, the J call TRBJ2-1; 12 nucleotides line up with TRBD1. V shed 5 bases, J shed 8 bases, and the junction held 10 bases outside the gene matches. Germline values: CDR1 SGHAT, CDR2 FQNNGV. The CDR3 sequence is 16 residues long. In DNA, the CDR3 is TGTGCCAGCAGCCAAAAGGGACAGGGGGCCAGGTATGAGCAGTTCTTC. Its protein product is CASSQKGQGARYEQFF. The whole variable domain, remainder taken from reference TRBV11-2 and TRBJ2-1, is EAGVAQSPRYKIIEKRQSVAFWCNPISGHATLYWYQQILGQGPKLLIQFQNNGVVDDSQLPKDRFSAERLKGVDSTLKIQPAKLEDSAVYLCASSQKGQGARYEQFFGPGTRLTVL.

The J gene is TRBJ2-1, the V gene TRBV5-1, with D hard to call. Between the trimmed V and J ends, which lost 0 bases and 9 bases, there was a span of 13 bases. The CDR3 has 14 amino acids. Germline-derived CDR1 and CDR2 are SGHRS and YFSETQ. The CDR3 is CASSLVSRVPEQFF. CDR3 in DNA: TGCGCCAGCAGCTTGGTCTCCCGGGTACCTGAGCAGTTCTTC.

This clone was picked up one time. CDR3 sequence (DNA): TGTGCCAGCAGCTTGCCAGGGGACTATGGCTACACCTTC. Amino acid sequence: CASSLPGDYGYTF. V usage is TRBV5-4 and J usage is TRBJ1-2; D is possibly TRBD1 (6 bases). Per germline, CDR1 SGHNT and CDR2 YYREEE (reference sequence). V gave up 1 base and J gave up 3 bases, with 7 bases separating them. The CDR3 consists of 13 residues.

V usage is TRBV28 and J usage is TRBJ1-1, with 8 positions matching TRBD1. The J segment lost 3 bases and the V segment lost 6 bases, leaving 12 bases of the junction unmatched. This CDR3 region has 16 residues. Germline loops: CDR1 MDHEN, CDR2 SYDVKM. For the CDR3, the DNA is TGTGCCAGCAGCCCCGTACAGGGGGTCGGGGACACTGAAGCTTTCTTT. Amino acids: CASSPVQGVGDTEAFF.

The J gene is TRBJ2-3, the V gene TRBV6-5; D is possibly TRBD2 (6 bases). CDR1 is MNHEY and CDR2 is SVGAGI in the germline V gene. The CDR3 consists of 12 residues. Trimming removed 7 bases from V and 6 bases from J, with 11 bases in between. CDR3 sequence reads: CASTNGGDTQYF. CDR3 DNA: TGTGCCAGCACGAACGGGGGTGATACGCAGTATTTT.

The CDR3 sequence is CASSRPGSSYNEQFF. CDR3 in DNA: TGTGCCAGCAGCCGCCCAGGCAGCTCCTACAATGAGCAGTTCTTC. This sequence joins TRBV7-2 and TRBJ2-1; D remains unclear. This CDR3 has 15 amino acids. Between the trimmed V and J ends, which lost 5 bases and 0 bases, there was a span of 11 bases. Germline CDR1 and CDR2: SGHTA and FQGNSA. Full variable domain (remainder filled in from reference TRBV7-2 and TRBJ2-1): GAGVSQSPSNKVTEKGKDVELRCDPISGHTALYWYRQSLGQGLEFLIYFQGNSAPDKSGLPSDRFSAERTGGSVSTLTIQRTQQEDSAVYLCASSRPGSSYNEQFFGPGTRLTVL.

The chain links TRBV27 to TRBJ1-1; 7 bases line up with TRBD1. Looked up from germline, CDR1 is MNHEY and CDR2 is SMNVEV (reference sequence). This CDR3 spans 17 amino acids. The V and J ends lost 0 bases and 10 bases, in that order; junction bases with no gene match: 17. The CDR3 DNA reads TGTGCCAGCAGTTTATCGATAAGTCAGGAAGAGGGGGCACCAGCTTTCTTT. It codes for CASSLSISQEEGAPAFF.

This clone was observed a few times. The chain uses TRBV4-2 and TRBJ1-5; D is unresolved. Trimming took 0 bases from V and 4 from J, leaving 10 bases between them. Germline V gene data show CDR1 as LGHNA and CDR2 as YNFKEQ. This CDR3 contains 15 residues. CDR3 loop: CASSQDWATNQPQHF. In DNA form, the CDR3 reads TGTGCCAGCAGCCAAGATTGGGCCACGAATCAGCCCCAGCATTTT.

The chain employs TRBV9 and TRBJ1-4; D unclear. The CDR3 extends over 14 amino acids. Germline values: CDR1 SGDLS, CDR2 YYNGEE. The V and J ends lost 1 base and 5 bases respectively, with 9 bases between them. The CDR3 DNA sequence: TGTGCCAGCAGCGTACGGGGTGCGAATGAAAAACTGTTTTTT. Its translation is CASSVRGANEKLFF.

The chain combines TRBV5-1 with TRBJ2-5; 7 bases are a match to TRBD1. V lost 4 bases and J lost 4; bases outside the gene matches: 7. The CDR3 has 14 amino acids. The germline V gene encodes CDR1 SGHRS and CDR2 YFSETQ. Written as DNA, the CDR3 is TGCGCCAGCAGCGCGAGGGGGCCGGGAGAGACCCAGTACTTC. The encoded protein is CASSARGPGETQYF.

The chain couples TRBV19 to TRBJ1-1; a possible D gene is TRBD1 (6 bases). This CDR3 has 16 residues. Germline V gene sequence: CDR1 LNHDA, CDR2 SQIVND (reference sequence). V shed 5 bases and J shed 3 bases, with 19 bases lying between them. DNA of the CDR3: TGTGCCAGTAGTTATGGACAGAACGAAATCTACACTGAAGCTTTCTTT. As protein: CASSYGQNEIYTEAFF.

The J gene is TRBJ2-7, the V gene TRBV27, with 9 bases that match TRBD1. J was trimmed by 0 bases and V by 6 bases; bases with no gene match: 6. CDR1 and CDR2 from the germline V gene are MNHEY and SMNVEV (reference sequence). This CDR3 comprises 15 residues. CDR3 nucleotides: TGTGCCAGCAGGGCGACAGGGGGTCTCTCCTACGAGCAGTACTTC. This sequence encodes CASRATGGLSYEQYF.